This TCR beta chain stems from a study of type 1 regulatory T cells. The overall study: This in vitro CD4 product, T-allo10, is enriched for Tr1 cells and alloantigen-specific.

Using its own MiXCR run on the reads, TCRdb lists one record per CDR3 protein. The table has fewer than 75,000 distinct CDR3 sequences, roughly 50% seen once. In its sample, this clonotype was seen a few times. Its antigen is currently unknown. Germline V lookup: CDR1 SGHTA, CDR2 FQGNSA. This CDR3 is built from 15 residues. Trimming at V came to 4 bases and at J to 5 bases, leaving 7 bases not matched to a gene. The clonotype comes from a human donor in good health. The sample comprised cultured non-Tr1 T cells, either the whole culture or a sorted T cell fraction (not recorded which). The chain couples TRBV7-2 to TRBJ2-7; 11 bases are a match to TRBD1. The CDR3 protein is CASSSRTGGFDEQYF. The CDR3 DNA sequence: TGTGCCAGCAGCTCCAGGACAGGGGGCTTTGACGAGCAGTACTTC.